The 32 T cell receptor beta chains given below trace back to one sample, sequenced in a study of cytomegalovirus exposure and HLA in healthy donors. Assay used: immunoSEQ multiplex PCR; TCRdb lists only in-frame clones, some missing. This table holds about 120,000 clones, around nine tenths found once. Sequencing was performed on PBMCs. The source is a woman between 18 and 29 years old in good health and CMV-seronegative.

The chain combines TRBV7-2 with TRBJ1-2, with TRBD1 matching over 10 bases. This CDR3 is 16 amino acids long. CDR1 and CDR2 (germline): SGHTA, FQGNSA. Trimming removed 2 bases from V and 5 bases from J; junction bases left unmatched: 8. CDR3 sequence reads: CASSLSRDRGHYGYTF. The CDR3 DNA follows: TGTGCCAGCAGCTTATCCCGGGACAGGGGACATTATGGCTACACCTTC.

The gene calls are TRBV11-1 and TRBJ2-5, with 7 bases matching TRBD1. CDR1 and CDR2 from the germline V gene are SGHAT and FQDESV (reference sequence). The CDR3 consists of 15 residues. J lost 4 bases, V lost 5 bases, and 10 bases had no gene match. DNA of the CDR3: TGTGCCAGCAGCCCACTCCGGGACAGTGGAGAGACCCAGTACTTC. Translating it yields CASSPLRDSGETQYF.

The chain is built from TRBV5-1 and TRBJ1-1, with TRBD1 as a possible D gene (5 bases). The CDR3 covers 15 residues. The V and J ends lost 4 bases and 1 base respectively, with 14 bases between them. Per the germline V gene, CDR1 is SGHRS and CDR2 is YFSETQ. As DNA, the CDR3 is TGCGCCAGCAGCCCTATGGGGCAGAAGAACACTGAAGCTTTCTTT. Translated: CASSPMGQKNTEAFF. Based on the CDR3 plus reference TRBV5-1 and TRBJ1-1, the full variable domain is KAGVTQTPRYLIKTRGQQVTLSCSPISGHRSVSWYQQTPGQGLQFLFEYFSETQRNKGNFPGRFSGRQFSNSRSEMNVSTLELGDSALYLCASSPMGQKNTEAFFGQGTRLTVV.

In DNA, the CDR3 is TGTGCCAGCAGCCAAGTGGGGGCGGATAATGAAAAACTGTTTTTT. The encoded protein is CASSQVGADNEKLFF. The rearrangement joins TRBV14 to TRBJ1-4, with TRBD1 as a possible D gene (6 bases). This CDR3 comprises 15 residues. CDR1 is SGHDN, CDR2 FVKESK, per germline. V was trimmed by 1 base and J by 4 bases, leaving 10 bases between them.

V usage is TRBV7-6 and J usage is TRBJ1-5; 8 nucleotides align to TRBD1. Germline assignment: CDR1 SGHVS and CDR2 FNYEAQ. The CDR3 consists of 15 residues. V lost 2 bases to trimming and J lost 3 bases; unmatched junction nucleotides: 3. The CDR3 coding sequence is TGTGCCAGCAGCTTACAGGACAGGGACAATCAGCCCCAGCATTTT. Encoded protein: CASSLQDRDNQPQHF.

This clone has only one observation. The chain recombines TRBV13 with TRBJ2-3, with D maybe TRBD1 (5 bases). The CDR3 has 15 residues. V lost 0 bases to trimming and J lost 1 base, with 8 bases between them. The germline V gene has CDR1 PRHDT and CDR2 FYEKMQ (reference sequence). CDR3 region: CASSLGPRGTDTQYF. CDR3 coding DNA: TGTGCCAGCAGCTTAGGACCCAGGGGCACAGATACGCAGTATTTT. Full variable domain (rest looked up from reference TRBV13 and TRBJ2-3): AAGVIQSPRHLIKEKRETATLKCYPIPRHDTVYWYQQGPGQDPQFLISFYEKMQSDKGSIPDRFSAQQFSDYHSELNMSSLELGDSALYFCASSLGPRGTDTQYFGPGTRLTVL.

In its sample, this clone was seen once. The rearrangement uses TRBV28 and TRBJ1-2; D is ambiguous. The ends were cut back, 6 bases at V and 0 bases at J, with 8 bases in the middle. Per germline, CDR1 MDHEN and CDR2 SYDVKM. CDR3 length equals 13 residues. The CDR3 reads CASSAAPNYGYTF. The DNA for the CDR3 is TGTGCCAGCAGCGCGGCGCCTAACTATGGCTACACCTTC.

The rearrangement joins TRBV18 to TRBJ1-2; possible D gene TRBD1, 5 bases. Trimming removed 4 bases from V and 6 bases from J, with 18 bases in between. The CDR3 has 15 amino acids. CDR1 KGHSH and CDR2 LQKENI come from the germline V gene. CDR3 nucleotides: TGTGCCAGCTCACAAGGGGCGGTATCTTCGGATGGCTACACCTTC. Translating gives CASSQGAVSSDGYTF.

The rearrangement uses TRBV28 and TRBJ2-7, with D possibly being TRBD2 (6 bases). The germline gives CDR1 MDHEN, CDR2 SYDVKM. This CDR3 region has 14 residues. V lost 9 bases and J 5 bases, leaving 20 bases between the germline ends. Here the CDR3 reads CASSGRSANDEQYF. CDR3 DNA: TGTGCCAGTAGCGGACGCTCTGCGAATGACGAGCAGTACTTC. The full variable domain, completed using reference TRBV28 and TRBJ2-7, is DVKVTQSSRYLVKRTGEKVFLECVQDMDHENMFWYRQDPGLGLRLIYFSYDVKMKEKGDIPEGYSVSREKKERFSLILESASTNQTSMYLCASSGRSANDEQYFGPGTRLTVT.

The V and J genes are TRBV7-8 and TRBJ2-4, with D tentatively TRBD1 (7 bases). Germline V gives CDR1 SGHVS, CDR2 FQNEAQ. The CDR3 runs to 17 residues. The V end lost 2 bases, the J end lost 1 base, and 15 bases lay between the germline ends. CDR3 loop: CASSLKQGSGAKNIQYF. In nucleotides, the CDR3 is TGTGCCAGCAGCTTAAAACAGGGGAGCGGGGCCAAAAACATTCAGTACTTC.

This rearrangement joins TRBV19 to TRBJ1-1, with TRBD1 matching over 7 bases. The length of the CDR3 is 12 residues. CDR1 LNHDA and CDR2 SQIVND come from the germline V gene (reference sequence). J lost 4 bases, V lost 8 bases, and 4 bases had no gene match. The CDR3 DNA reads as TGTGCCAGTGCCCACAGGGGCACTGAAGCTTTCTTT. It translates to CASAHRGTEAFF. Variable domain in full (rest from reference TRBV19 and TRBJ1-1): DGGITQSPKYLFRKEGQNVTLSCEQNLNHDAMYWYRQDPGQGLRLIYYSQIVNDFQKGDIAEGYSVSREKKESFPLTVTSAQKNPTAFYLCASAHRGTEAFFGQGTRLTVV.

V usage is TRBV15 and J usage is TRBJ1-3; D gene uncertain. CDR3 length: 13 amino acids. Germline-derived CDR1 and CDR2 are LNHNV and YYDKDF (reference sequence). CDR3 coding DNA: TGTGCTACCCAGGCCTTCTCTGGAAACACCATATATTTT. Encoded protein: CATQAFSGNTIYF.

J is TRBJ2-7 and V is TRBV18, with a tentative D call TRBD2 (6 bases). Trimming left V 0 bases short and J 5 bases short, with 14 bases between. The germline V gene encodes CDR1 KGHSH and CDR2 LQKENI. The CDR3 is 15 amino acids. This chain's CDR3 is CASSPPSRGTDEQYF. DNA of the CDR3: TGTGCCAGCTCACCACCCTCGCGGGGTACGGACGAGCAGTACTTC.

The rearrangement joins TRBV2 to TRBJ1-3; possible D gene TRBD1, 5 bases. This CDR3 is built from 14 residues. Germline V gene sequence: CDR1 SNHLY, CDR2 FYNNEI. Trimming pared 0 bases from V and 6 bases from J, leaving 9 bases between. The CDR3 nucleotides are TGTGCCAGCAGTGAAGCGCCAGGGATAAACACCATATATTTT. Translation gives CASSEAPGINTIYF.

V and J are TRBV10-3 and TRBJ2-7; D remains unclear. This CDR3 is built from 14 residues. The V end was cut by 3 bases, the J end by 1 base, with 10 bases between. Germline loops: CDR1 ENHRY, CDR2 SYGVKD. The DNA for the CDR3 is TGTGCCATCAGTGAAAACAGCCAATCCTACGAGCAGTACTTC. Amino acid sequence: CAISENSQSYEQYF.

Comment on this clone: This CDR3 fails to terminate in the conserved phenylalanine or tryptophan, so it likely reflects a read error. It is unclear where the CDR3 begins or ends on the DNA, so no DNA is shown, and the CDR3 is as TCRdb lists it. The chain combines TRBV27 with TRBJ2-7; TRBD1 is taken as the D call from the table, unchecked against the DNA. The CDR3 totals 12 residues, both ends included. CDR1 MNHEY and CDR2 SMNVEV come from the germline V gene (reference sequence). This CDR3 reads CASSLGARGRAC.

This rearrangement joins TRBV28 to TRBJ2-6; 8 bases are a match to TRBD2. With V trimmed by 6 bases and J by 2 bases, 3 bases remained unmatched. The length of the CDR3 is 15 residues. Germline V gene lookup returns CDR1 MDHEN and CDR2 SYDVKM. The CDR3 nucleotides read TGTGCCAGCAGGACGGGGGGGGCTGGGGCCAACGTCCTGACTTTC. The encoded protein is CASRTGGAGANVLTF. The whole variable domain, filled in from reference TRBV28 and TRBJ2-6, reads DVKVTQSSRYLVKRTGEKVFLECVQDMDHENMFWYRQDPGLGLRLIYFSYDVKMKEKGDIPEGYSVSREKKERFSLILESASTNQTSMYLCASRTGGAGANVLTFGAGSRLTVL.

The chain has TRBV28 and TRBJ1-1, with TRBD1 as a possible D gene (5 bases). The germline V gene encodes CDR1 MDHEN and CDR2 SYDVKM. V was cut by 4 bases and J by 5 bases, with 20 bases left in between. The CDR3 loop spans 16 amino acids. The CDR3 nucleotides read TGTGCCAGCAGTTCGCCTCACGACGGGAGGGGAACTGAAGCTTTCTTT. This codes for CASSSPHDGRGTEAFF.

The rearrangement links TRBV4-3 to TRBJ2-7; 9 bases are shared with TRBD2. Looked up from germline, CDR1 is LGHNA and CDR2 is YSLEER. The CDR3 is 16 amino acids. V was pared by 2 bases and J by 3 bases, with 8 bases of the junction left unmatched. CDR3 bases: TGCGCCAGCAGCCAATCCGATAGCGGGGGAGGCTACGAGCAGTACTTC. Its translation: CASSQSDSGGGYEQYF.

This rearrangement joins TRBV2 to TRBJ1-5; 7 bases align to TRBD1. The germline gives CDR1 SNHLY, CDR2 FYNNEI. V lost 2 bases and J lost 2; bases outside the gene matches: 6. The CDR3 totals 16 residues. CDR3 sequence reads: CASSEQGVWGNQPQHF. In DNA, the CDR3 is TGTGCCAGCAGTGAACAGGGGGTATGGGGCAATCAGCCCCAGCATTTT.

V and J are TRBV5-1 and TRBJ2-2, with D uncertain. The ends were cut back, 2 bases at V and 6 bases at J, with 8 bases in the middle. The germline V gene has CDR1 SGHRS and CDR2 YFSETQ. This CDR3 contains 13 residues. CDR3 in DNA: TGCGCCAGCAGCTTTGAGGAACCCGGGGAGCTGTTTTTT. Translating it yields CASSFEEPGELFF. Full variable domain (outside the CDR3, taken from reference TRBV5-1 and TRBJ2-2): KAGVTQTPRYLIKTRGQQVTLSCSPISGHRSVSWYQQTPGQGLQFLFEYFSETQRNKGNFPGRFSGRQFSNSRSEMNVSTLELGDSALYLCASSFEEPGELFFGEGSRLTVL.

The gene calls are TRBV30 and TRBJ2-1, with 9 bases fitting TRBD2. This CDR3 is 15 amino acids long. With V trimmed by 0 bases and J by 5 bases, 5 bases remained unmatched. Per germline, CDR1 GTSNPN and CDR2 SVGIG (reference sequence). CDR3 protein: CAWSVMGGGDNEQFF. In DNA form, the CDR3 reads TGTGCCTGGAGTGTAATGGGCGGGGGGGACAATGAGCAGTTCTTC.

The genes are TRBV7-2 and TRBJ2-2, with D perhaps TRBD1 (5 bases). The germline gives CDR1 SGHTA, CDR2 FQGNSA. The CDR3 length is 15 residues. V was pared by 5 bases and J by 6 bases, with 16 bases between. The CDR3 DNA follows: TGTGCCAGCAGCCCAGGGCTCATCGGGTCCGGGGAGCTGTTTTTT. It is translated as CASSPGLIGSGELFF.

The genes are TRBV4-3 and TRBJ1-3, with TRBD1 as a possible D gene (6 bases). The germline gives CDR1 LGHNA, CDR2 YSLEER. The CDR3 runs 15 residues. V lost 0 bases, J lost 2 bases, and 8 bases lay in between. CDR3 DNA sequence: TGCGCCAGCAGCCAAGATGGGGACACTGGAAACACCATATATTTT. Translated: CASSQDGDTGNTIYF.

This clone was seen once. The genes are TRBV28 and TRBJ2-6; D gene uncertain. CDR1 and CDR2 (germline): MDHEN, SYDVKM. The CDR3 is 14 amino acids. V was pared by 5 bases and J by 0 bases, with 5 bases between. CDR3 in amino acids: CASSGHSGANVLTF. CDR3 nucleotide sequence: TGTGCCAGCAGTGGGCACTCTGGGGCCAACGTCCTGACTTTC.

Here the CDR3 reads CASSWTGSGQPQHF. The CDR3 DNA reads as TGTGCCAGCAGTTGGACAGGGTCTGGTCAGCCCCAGCATTTT. V and J are TRBV28 and TRBJ1-5, with 8 bases fitting TRBD1. After removal of 4 bases from V and 6 bases from J, the junction contained 5 bases not matched to a gene. The CDR3 has 14 amino acids. Germline V CDR1 and CDR2: MDHEN, SYDVKM.

This CDR3 is CASSLAGGTKSSYEQYF. The CDR3 DNA follows: TGCGCCAGCAGCTTGGCCGGAGGGACGAAGAGTTCCTACGAGCAGTACTTC. The chain uses TRBV5-1 and TRBJ2-5, with a weak D call TRBD2 (6 bases). The J call may be mistaken, given a closer DNA end match to TRBJ2-7. Germline assignment: CDR1 SGHRS and CDR2 YFSETQ. The CDR3 runs to 17 residues.

The chain has TRBV11-3 and TRBJ2-3; 10 bases fit TRBD1. V trimming: 5 bases; J trimming: 4 bases; junction bases outside the gene matches: 9. Germline CDR1 is SGHNT and CDR2 is YENEEA. The CDR3 totals 16 residues. Here the CDR3 DNA reads TGTGCCAGCAGCCGCTCTTGGACAGGGGGGCCAGATACGCAGTATTTT. This sequence encodes CASSRSWTGGPDTQYF.

The chain joins TRBV4-3 to TRBJ2-7; TRBD1 is a possible D gene (6 bases). V was cut by 4 bases and J by 4 bases, with 11 bases left in between. From germline, CDR1 is LGHNA and CDR2 YSLEER. This CDR3 spans 13 amino acids. The CDR3 loop reads CASSLDRRYEQYF. The CDR3 nucleotides read TGCGCCAGCAGCCTGGACAGAAGATACGAGCAGTACTTC.

The chain combines TRBV4-3 with TRBJ2-7, with TRBD2 matching 12 bases. The germline V gene encodes CDR1 LGHNA and CDR2 YSLEER. V trimming: 4 bases; J trimming: 4 bases; junction bases outside the gene matches: 5. This CDR3 has 15 residues. The CDR3 nucleotides read TGCGCCAGCAGCCCCGGACTAGCGGGGAGGTACGAGCAGTACTTC. Amino acid sequence: CASSPGLAGRYEQYF.

The V and J genes are TRBV7-2 and TRBJ2-2, with D possibly being TRBD2 (6 bases). With 5 bases removed from V and 14 bases from J, the gap between germline ends came to 9 bases. Germline CDR1 is SGHTA and CDR2 is FQGNSA. The CDR3 consists of 10 residues. CDR3 coding DNA: TGTGCCAGCAGCCACGGGGGACTGTTTTTT. Encoded protein: CASSHGGLFF.

This sequence joins TRBV2 and TRBJ2-7, with TRBD2 as a possible D gene (6 bases). Per germline, CDR1 SNHLY and CDR2 FYNNEI. Trimming removed 4 bases from V and 3 bases from J, with 13 bases in between. The CDR3 runs 14 residues. Written as DNA, the CDR3 is TGTGCCAGCAGTGTATCGGGGACTGACTACGAGCAGTACTTC. Translation: CASSVSGTDYEQYF.